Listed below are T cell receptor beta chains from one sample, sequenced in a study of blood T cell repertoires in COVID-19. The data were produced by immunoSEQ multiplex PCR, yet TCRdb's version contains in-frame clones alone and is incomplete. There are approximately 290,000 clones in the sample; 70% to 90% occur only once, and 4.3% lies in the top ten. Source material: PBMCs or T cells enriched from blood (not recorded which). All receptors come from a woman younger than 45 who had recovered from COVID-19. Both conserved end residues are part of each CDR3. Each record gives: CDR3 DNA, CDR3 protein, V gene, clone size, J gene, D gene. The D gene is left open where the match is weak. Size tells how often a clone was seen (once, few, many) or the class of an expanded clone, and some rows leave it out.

TGTGCCAGCTCAACTAGGGACAGTTACTACGAGCAGTACTTC CASSTRDSYYEQYF TRBV18 . TRBJ2-7 TRBD1
TGCGCCAGCAGCACCCCTAGCGGGAGGGCCAAAGATACGCAGTATTTT CASSTPSGRAKDTQYF TRBV5-1 . TRBJ2-3 TRBD2
TGTGCCAGCAGTTACTCGACAGGGTCCAGAGGCTACACCTTC CASSYSTGSRGYTF TRBV6-5 . TRBJ1-2 TRBD1
TGTGCCAGTAGTCGGGGTTTTCCAGAGAACACTGAAGCTTTCTTT CASSRGFPENTEAFF TRBV19 . TRBJ1-1 .
TGTGCCAGCAGTCCCGGGGAGTCTGGGGCCAACGTCCTGACTTTC CASSPGESGANVLTF TRBV28 . TRBJ2-6 .
TGTGCCAGCAGTTATGGGAGCGCGAACACTGAAGCTTTCTTT CASSYGSANTEAFF TRBV27 . TRBJ1-1 .
TGTGCCAGCAGCACCCTACACAGGGAAGAGCAGTACTTC CASSTLHREEQYF TRBV11-1 . TRBJ2-7 .
TGTGCCAGCAGCCGGACTAGCGGAGAGACCCAGTACTTC CASSRTSGETQYF TRBV12-3/TRBV12-4 . TRBJ2-5 TRBD2
TGTGCCAGCGGGGGTTCTAATGAAAAACTGTTTTTT CASGGSNEKLFF TRBV10-3 . TRBJ1-4 .
TGTGCCAGCAGCTACCCTCGGACTAGCGGGAGTTGGACAGATACGCAGTATTTT CASSYPRTSGSWTDTQYF TRBV28 few TRBJ2-3 TRBD2
TGTGCCAGCAGCAGAAGACTAGCGGGAGGGCGGAGCACAGATACGCAGTATTTT CASSRRLAGGRSTDTQYF TRBV21-1 . TRBJ2-3 .
TGTGCCAGCAGCCGCTGGGGAGCGGAGAGGCAGCCCCAGCATTTT CASSRWGAERQPQHF TRBV7-2 once TRBJ1-5 .
TGTGCCAGCAGCGTAGGTCAGGTGGACAGGGTCACTGAAGCTTTCTTT CASSVGQVDRVTEAFF TRBV9 . TRBJ1-1 TRBD1
TGTGCCAGCAGATGGACAGGTTCTGAAGCTTTCTTT CASRWTGSEAFF TRBV12-3/TRBV12-4 . TRBJ1-1 TRBD1
TGTGCCAGCAGCGGGGACAGGAGGTTAGAGACCCAGTACTTC CASSGDRRLETQYF TRBV25-1 . TRBJ2-5 TRBD1
TGTGCCAGCAGTTTCAGGGTGGTAGGCACTGAAGCTTTCTTT CASSFRVVGTEAFF TRBV28 . TRBJ1-1 .
TGTGCCAGCGGGGGTGGTGAGCAGTTCTTC CASGGGEQFF TRBV19 few TRBJ2-1 .
TGTGCCAGCATTCAAGCGGGAGGGAACAACGAGCAGTACTTC CASIQAGGNNEQYF TRBV28 . TRBJ2-7 TRBD2
TGCGCCAGCAGCCGCTTCGGGACAGGATTATACGGCTACACCTTC CASSRFGTGLYGYTF TRBV4-1 few TRBJ1-2 TRBD1
TGTGCCAGCAGTTTCCGAGGACAGGGTGGAGAGACCCAGTACTTC CASSFRGQGGETQYF TRBV28 . TRBJ2-5 TRBD1
TGTGCCTGGAGTGTAGGGACAGACACAGATACGCAGTATTTT CAWSVGTDTDTQYF TRBV30 . TRBJ2-3 TRBD1
TGTGCCAGCAGCTTAAATTTAGGCAACTCAGGTCCAGGGGATACGCAGTATTTT CASSLNLGNSGPGDTQYF TRBV7-9 . TRBJ2-3 .
TGTGCCAGCAGTCAATCAGGGTTGGGTCAGCCCCAGCATTTT CASSQSGLGQPQHF TRBV27 . TRBJ1-5 .
TGTGCCAGCAGCCAAGATTCGTCAGATTTCAATCAGCCCCAGCATTTT CASSQDSSDFNQPQHF TRBV4-2 . TRBJ1-5 .
TGTGCCAGCTCACCCCCCGGGACACTTTCCTACGAGCAGTACTTC CASSPPGTLSYEQYF TRBV18 . TRBJ2-7 .
TGTGCCAGCAGCACCGGGACAATTCTTAACGAGCAGTACTTC CASSTGTILNEQYF TRBV28 . TRBJ2-7 .
TGTGCCAGCAGCCCGATAACAGGGATTTCCTACTATGGCTACACCTTC CASSPITGISYYGYTF TRBV13 . TRBJ1-2 .
TGTGCCAGCTCACTCCCGGGACAGGGGAACTCTGGAAACACCATATATTTT CASSLPGQGNSGNTIYF TRBV18 . TRBJ1-3 TRBD1
TGCGCCAGCAGTCTTCGGGTGTCCTACAATGAGCAGTTCTTC CASSLRVSYNEQFF TRBV23-1 . TRBJ2-1 .
TGTGCCTGGAGTGTGGGGGTTAAGGGACTAGCGGGGCCGTCCTACGAGCAGTACTTC CAWSVGVKGLAGPSYEQYF TRBV30 once TRBJ2-7 TRBD2
TGTGCCGCGGCCGGGGGTCCCTATGGCTACACCTTC CAAAGGPYGYTF TRBV2 once TRBJ1-2 .
TGTGCCAGCAGGGGGGGTGGGGCCGTAGGGCCCCAGCATTTT CASRGGGAVGPQHF TRBV28 . TRBJ1-5 .
TGTGCCAGCAGGATGCGGGACAGACACATAGTTAGCAATCAGCCCCAGCATTTT CASRMRDRHIVSNQPQHF TRBV2 once TRBJ1-5 TRBD1
TGTGCCAGCAGCCCCGCCGGAGCGACGGCTCAGCCCCAGCATTTT CASSPAGATAQPQHF TRBV5-6 few TRBJ1-5 .
TGTGCCAGCAGTGAATCCAGGAACACTGAAGCTTTCTTT CASSESRNTEAFF TRBV6-1 . TRBJ1-1 .
TGCAGCGCCATGACAGGGGTTGGGGCCAACGTCCTGACTTTC CSAMTGVGANVLTF TRBV29-1 . TRBJ2-6 TRBD1
TGTGCCAGCAGCAGACTAGGAGATACGCAGTATTTT CASSRLGDTQYF TRBV7-2 . TRBJ2-3 .
TGTGCCAGCAGCCCCCTAGACGGGGGAGGCTACACCTTC CASSPLDGGGYTF TRBV11-2 once TRBJ1-2 .
TGTGCCAGCAGCCTCTGGCTAGCGGGGGCAGATACGCAGTATTTT CASSLWLAGADTQYF TRBV5-5 once TRBJ2-3 TRBD2
TGTGCCAGCTCACCTCCGGGGACAAACACTGAAGCTTTCTTT CASSPPGTNTEAFF TRBV18 . TRBJ1-1 .
TGTGCCATCAGTGGTCAGGACTACGAGCAGTACTTC CAISGQDYEQYF TRBV10-3 . TRBJ2-7 .
TGTGCCAGCAGTTACCTCCCCGACAGGCTTGGTACACCCCTCCACTTT CASSYLPDRLGTPLHF TRBV6-5 . TRBJ1-6 .